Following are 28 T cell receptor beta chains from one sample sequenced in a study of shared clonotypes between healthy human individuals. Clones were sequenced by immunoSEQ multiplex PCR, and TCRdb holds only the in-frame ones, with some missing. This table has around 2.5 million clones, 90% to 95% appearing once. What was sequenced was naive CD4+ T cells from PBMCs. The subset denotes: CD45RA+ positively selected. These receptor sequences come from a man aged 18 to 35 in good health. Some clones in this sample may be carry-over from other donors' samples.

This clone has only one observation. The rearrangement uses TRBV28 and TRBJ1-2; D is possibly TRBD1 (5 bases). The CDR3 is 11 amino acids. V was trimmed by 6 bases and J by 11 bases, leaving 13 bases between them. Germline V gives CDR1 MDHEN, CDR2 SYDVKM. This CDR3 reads CASSGRGGYTF. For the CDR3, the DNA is TGTGCCAGCAGCGGCCGGGGGGGGTACACCTTC.

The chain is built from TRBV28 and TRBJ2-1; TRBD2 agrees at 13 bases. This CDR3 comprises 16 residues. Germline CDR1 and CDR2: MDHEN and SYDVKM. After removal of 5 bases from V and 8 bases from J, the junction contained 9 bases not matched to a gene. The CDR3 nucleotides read TGTGCCAGCAGTCAATCCGGACTAGCGGGAGACGATGAGCAGTTCTTC. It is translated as CASSQSGLAGDDEQFF. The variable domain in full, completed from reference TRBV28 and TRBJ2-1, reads DVKVTQSSRYLVKRTGEKVFLECVQDMDHENMFWYRQDPGLGLRLIYFSYDVKMKEKGDIPEGYSVSREKKERFSLILESASTNQTSMYLCASSQSGLAGDDEQFFGPGTRLTVL.

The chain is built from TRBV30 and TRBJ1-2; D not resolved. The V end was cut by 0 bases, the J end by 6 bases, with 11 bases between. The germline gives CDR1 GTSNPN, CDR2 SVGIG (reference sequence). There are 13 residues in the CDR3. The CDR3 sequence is CAWSVAGPDGYTF. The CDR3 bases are TGTGCCTGGAGTGTAGCGGGTCCGGATGGCTACACCTTC. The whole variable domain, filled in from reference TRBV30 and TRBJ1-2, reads SQTIHQWPATLVQPVGSPLSLECTVEGTSNPNLYWYRQAAGRGLQLLFYSVGIGQISSEVPQNLSASRPQDRQFILSSKKLLLSDSGFYLCAWSVAGPDGYTFGSGTRLTVV.

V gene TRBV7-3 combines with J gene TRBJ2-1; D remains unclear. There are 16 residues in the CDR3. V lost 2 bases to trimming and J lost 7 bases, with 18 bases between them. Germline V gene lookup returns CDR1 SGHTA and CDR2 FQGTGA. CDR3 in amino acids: CASSLLPMKVINEQFF. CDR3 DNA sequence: TGTGCCAGCAGCTTACTCCCCATGAAGGTGATTAATGAGCAGTTCTTC.

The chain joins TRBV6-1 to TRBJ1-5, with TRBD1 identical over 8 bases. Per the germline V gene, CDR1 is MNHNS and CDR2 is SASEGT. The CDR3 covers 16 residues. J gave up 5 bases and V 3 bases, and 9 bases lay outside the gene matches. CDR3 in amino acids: CASSDKTGVGYQPQHF. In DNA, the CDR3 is TGTGCCAGCAGTGACAAGACAGGGGTGGGATATCAGCCCCAGCATTTT.

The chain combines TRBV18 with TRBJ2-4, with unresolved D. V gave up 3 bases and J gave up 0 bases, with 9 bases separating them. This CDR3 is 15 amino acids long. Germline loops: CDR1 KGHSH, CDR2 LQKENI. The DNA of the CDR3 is TGTGCCAGCTCACCCGGGCAGGTAGCCAAAAACATTCAGTACTTC. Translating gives CASSPGQVAKNIQYF. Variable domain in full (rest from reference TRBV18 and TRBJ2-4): NAGVMQNPRHLVRRRGQEARLRCSPMKGHSHVYWYRQLPEEGLKFMVYLQKENIIDESGMPKERFSAEFPKEGPSILRIQQVVRGDSAAYFCASSPGQVAKNIQYFGAGTRLSVL.

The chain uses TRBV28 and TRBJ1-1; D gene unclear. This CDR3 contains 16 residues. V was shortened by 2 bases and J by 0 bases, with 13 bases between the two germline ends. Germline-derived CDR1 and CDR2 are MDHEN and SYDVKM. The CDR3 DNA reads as TGTGCCAGCAGTTTACTGGGGAGGGTAATGAACACTGAAGCTTTCTTT. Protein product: CASSLLGRVMNTEAFF.

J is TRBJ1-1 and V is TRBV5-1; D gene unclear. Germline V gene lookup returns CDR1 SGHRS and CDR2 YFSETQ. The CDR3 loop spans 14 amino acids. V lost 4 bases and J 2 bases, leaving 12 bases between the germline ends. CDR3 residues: CASSPARPNTEAFF. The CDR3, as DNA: TGCGCCAGCAGCCCGGCACGGCCCAACACTGAAGCTTTCTTT.

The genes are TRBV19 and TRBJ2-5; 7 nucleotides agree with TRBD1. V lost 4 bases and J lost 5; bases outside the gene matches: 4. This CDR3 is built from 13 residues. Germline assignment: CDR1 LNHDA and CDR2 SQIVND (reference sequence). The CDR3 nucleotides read TGTGCCAGTAGTAACGACAGGGCCGAGACCCAGTACTTC. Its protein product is CASSNDRAETQYF.

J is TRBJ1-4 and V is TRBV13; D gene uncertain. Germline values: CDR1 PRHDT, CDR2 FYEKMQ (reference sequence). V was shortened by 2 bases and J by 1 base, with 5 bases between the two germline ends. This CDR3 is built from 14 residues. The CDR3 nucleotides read TGTGCCAGCAGCTTAAGGAGAACTAATGAAAAACTGTTTTTT. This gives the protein CASSLRRTNEKLFF.

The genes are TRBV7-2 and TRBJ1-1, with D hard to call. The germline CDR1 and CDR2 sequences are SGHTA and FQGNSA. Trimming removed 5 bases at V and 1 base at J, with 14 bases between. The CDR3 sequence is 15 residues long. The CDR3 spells CASSRLGLANTEAFF. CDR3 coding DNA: TGTGCCAGCAGCCGACTGGGGTTGGCGAACACTGAAGCTTTCTTT.

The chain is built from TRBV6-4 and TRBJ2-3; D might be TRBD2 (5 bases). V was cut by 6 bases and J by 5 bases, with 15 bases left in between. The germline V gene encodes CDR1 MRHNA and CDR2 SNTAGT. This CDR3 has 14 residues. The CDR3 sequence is CASSGERRGDTQYF. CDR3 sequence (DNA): TGTGCCAGCAGCGGGGAGAGGAGAGGAGATACGCAGTATTTT.

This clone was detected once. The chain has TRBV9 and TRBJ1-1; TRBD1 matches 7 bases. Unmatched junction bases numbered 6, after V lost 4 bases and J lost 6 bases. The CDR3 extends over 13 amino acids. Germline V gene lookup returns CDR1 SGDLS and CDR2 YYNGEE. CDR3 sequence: CASSLTGYAEAFF. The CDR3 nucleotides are TGTGCCAGCAGCCTGACAGGGTACGCTGAAGCTTTCTTT.

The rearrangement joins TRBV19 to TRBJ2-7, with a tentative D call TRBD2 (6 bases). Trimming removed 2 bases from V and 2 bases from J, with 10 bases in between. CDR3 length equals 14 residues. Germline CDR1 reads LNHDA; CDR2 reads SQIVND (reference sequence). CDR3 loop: CASSIRRGAYEQYF. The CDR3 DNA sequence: TGTGCCAGTAGTATACGGCGGGGCGCCTACGAGCAGTACTTC.

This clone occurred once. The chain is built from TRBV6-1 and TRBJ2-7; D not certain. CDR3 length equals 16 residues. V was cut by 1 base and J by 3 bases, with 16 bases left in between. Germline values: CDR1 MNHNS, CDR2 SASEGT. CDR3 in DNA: TGTGCCAGCAGTGAAGAGTATCGACCTGATATCTACGAGCAGTACTTC. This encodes CASSEEYRPDIYEQYF.

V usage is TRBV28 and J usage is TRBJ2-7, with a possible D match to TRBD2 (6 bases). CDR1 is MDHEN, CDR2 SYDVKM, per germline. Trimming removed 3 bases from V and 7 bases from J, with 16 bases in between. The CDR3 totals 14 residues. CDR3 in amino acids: CASSFGTAGGEQYF. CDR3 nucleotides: TGTGCCAGCAGTTTCGGGACTGCCGGGGGAGAGCAGTACTTC.

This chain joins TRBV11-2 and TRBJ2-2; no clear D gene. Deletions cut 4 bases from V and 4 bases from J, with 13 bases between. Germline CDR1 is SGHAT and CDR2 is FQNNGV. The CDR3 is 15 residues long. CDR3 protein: CASSSQRIGTGELFF. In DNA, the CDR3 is TGTGCCAGCAGCTCCCAGCGAATTGGCACCGGGGAGCTGTTTTTT.

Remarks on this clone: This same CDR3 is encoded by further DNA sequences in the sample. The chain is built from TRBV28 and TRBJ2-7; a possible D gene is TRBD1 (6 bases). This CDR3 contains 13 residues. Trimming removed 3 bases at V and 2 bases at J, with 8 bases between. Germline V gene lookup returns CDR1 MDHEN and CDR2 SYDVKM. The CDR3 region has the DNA TGTGCCAGCAGTTTGGACAGAACCTACGAGCAGTACTTC. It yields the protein CASSLDRTYEQYF.

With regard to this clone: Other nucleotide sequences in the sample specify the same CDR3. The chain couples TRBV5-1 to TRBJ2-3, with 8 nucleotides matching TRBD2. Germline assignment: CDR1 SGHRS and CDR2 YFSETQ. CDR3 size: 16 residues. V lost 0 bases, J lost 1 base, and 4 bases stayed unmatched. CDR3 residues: CASSLGGSGGTDTQYF. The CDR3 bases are TGCGCCAGCAGCTTGGGCGGTAGCGGGGGCACAGATACGCAGTATTTT.

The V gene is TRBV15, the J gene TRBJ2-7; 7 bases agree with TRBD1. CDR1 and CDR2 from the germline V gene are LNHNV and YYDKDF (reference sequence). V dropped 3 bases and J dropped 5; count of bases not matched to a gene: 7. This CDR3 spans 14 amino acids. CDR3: CATSRMTGYDEQYF. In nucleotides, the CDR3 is TGTGCCACCAGCAGGATGACAGGGTACGACGAGCAGTACTTC. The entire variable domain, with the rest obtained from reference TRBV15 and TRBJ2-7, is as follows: DAMVIQNPRYQVTQFGKPVTLSCSQTLNHNVMYWYQQKSSQAPKLLFHYYDKDFNNEADTPDNFQSRRPNTSFCFLDIRSPGLGDTAMYLCATSRMTGYDEQYFGPGTRLTVT.

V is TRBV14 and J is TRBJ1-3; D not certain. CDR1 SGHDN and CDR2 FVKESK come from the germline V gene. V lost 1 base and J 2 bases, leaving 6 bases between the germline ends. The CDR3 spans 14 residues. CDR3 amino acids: CASSQGGTGNTIYF. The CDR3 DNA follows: TGTGCCAGCAGCCAAGGAGGGACTGGAAACACCATATATTTT.

CDR3 bases: TGCGCCAGCAGCCCCGGACCCGCGAACACTGAAGCTTTCTTT. Translating it yields CASSPGPANTEAFF. J is TRBJ1-1 and V is TRBV5-1; D remains ambiguous. This CDR3 region has 14 residues. Between the trimmed V and J ends, which lost 4 bases and 1 base, there was a span of 11 bases. Germline CDR1 SGHRS, CDR2 YFSETQ.

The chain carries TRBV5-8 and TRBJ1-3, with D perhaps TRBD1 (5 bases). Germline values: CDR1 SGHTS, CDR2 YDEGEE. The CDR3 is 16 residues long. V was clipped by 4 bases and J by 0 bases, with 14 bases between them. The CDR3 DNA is TGTGCCAGCAGCCGAACGGGACGGAACTCTGGAAACACCATATATTTT. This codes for CASSRTGRNSGNTIYF.

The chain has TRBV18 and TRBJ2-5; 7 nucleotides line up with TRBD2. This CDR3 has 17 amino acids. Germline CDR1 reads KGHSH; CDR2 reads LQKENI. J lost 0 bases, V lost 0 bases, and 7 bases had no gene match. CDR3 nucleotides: TGTGCCAGCTCACCACCGTTCGGACTAGGAGACCAAGAGACCCAGTACTTC. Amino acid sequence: CASSPPFGLGDQETQYF.

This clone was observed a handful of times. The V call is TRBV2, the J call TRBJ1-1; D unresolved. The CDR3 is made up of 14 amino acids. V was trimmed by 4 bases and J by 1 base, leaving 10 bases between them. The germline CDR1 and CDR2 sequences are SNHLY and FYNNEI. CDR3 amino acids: CASSVTQSNTEAFF. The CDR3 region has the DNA TGTGCCAGCAGTGTGACCCAGTCGAACACTGAAGCTTTCTTT.

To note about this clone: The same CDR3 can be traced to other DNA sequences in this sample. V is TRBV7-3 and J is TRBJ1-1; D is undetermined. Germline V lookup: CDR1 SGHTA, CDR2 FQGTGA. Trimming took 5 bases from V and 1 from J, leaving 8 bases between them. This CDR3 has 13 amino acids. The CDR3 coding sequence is TGTGCCAGCAGCCTTACAAGGAACACTGAAGCTTTCTTT. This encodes CASSLTRNTEAFF.

DNA of the CDR3: TGTGCCAGCAGTGTAACCGGGACAGGGATGTATTTGACTGAAGCTTTCTTT. Translated: CASSVTGTGMYLTEAFF. The V gene is TRBV6-1, the J gene TRBJ1-1; TRBD1 matches 9 bases. There are 17 residues in the CDR3. The V and J ends lost 4 bases and 5 bases, in that order; junction bases with no gene match: 14. Germline CDR1 and CDR2: MNHNS and SASEGT.

The chain's CDR3 is CSVAANRQGAITGELFF. The CDR3 region has the DNA TGCAGCGTTGCCGCCAATCGACAGGGGGCGATCACCGGGGAGCTGTTTTTT. The J gene is TRBJ2-2, the V gene TRBV29-1; 10 nucleotides align to TRBD1. The J segment lost 4 bases and the V segment lost 4 bases, leaving 12 bases of the junction unmatched. Germline V CDR1 and CDR2: SQVTM, ANQGSEA. The CDR3 is 17 amino acids.